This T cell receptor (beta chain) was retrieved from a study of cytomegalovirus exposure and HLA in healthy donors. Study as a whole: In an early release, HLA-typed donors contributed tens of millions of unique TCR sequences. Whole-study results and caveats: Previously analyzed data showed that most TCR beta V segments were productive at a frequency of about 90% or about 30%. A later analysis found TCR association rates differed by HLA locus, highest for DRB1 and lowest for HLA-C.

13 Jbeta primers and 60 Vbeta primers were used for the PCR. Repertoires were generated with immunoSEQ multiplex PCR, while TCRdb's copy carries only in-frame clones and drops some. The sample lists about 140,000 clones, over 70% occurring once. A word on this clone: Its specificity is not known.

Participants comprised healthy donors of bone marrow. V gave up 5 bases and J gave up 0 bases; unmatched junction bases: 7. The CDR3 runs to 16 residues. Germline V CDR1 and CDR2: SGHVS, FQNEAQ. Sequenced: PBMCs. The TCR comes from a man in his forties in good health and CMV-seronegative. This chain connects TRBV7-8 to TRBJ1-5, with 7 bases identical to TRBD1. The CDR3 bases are TGTGCCAGCAGCAAAGACAGGGATTATAGCAATCAGCCCCAGCATTTT. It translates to CASSKDRDYSNQPQHF.